The rows below give T cell receptor beta chains drawn from one sample of a study of shared clonotypes between healthy human individuals. The assay was immunoSEQ multiplex PCR, and TCRdb's table has in-frame clones only and misses some. The repertoire holds fewer than 850,000 clones, with about two thirds as singletons. Sequencing was done on a sample of memory CD4+ T cells sorted from blood. The receptors here all came from a woman in her twenties or thirties in good health. Each CDR3 is given with its conserved first and last residue. A D gene is named only where the DNA matches it firmly. Rows may omit the clone size; those that give it use once, few, many or a size class.

cdr3_length,d_call,j_call,v_call,clone_size,cdr3_aa,cdr3_nt
15,TRBD2,TRBJ2-5,TRBV27,few,CASTRLAGAQETQYF,TGTGCCAGCACCCGACTAGCGGGGGCCCAAGAGACCCAGTACTTC
17,NA,TRBJ2-3,TRBV6-1,NA,CASSEMWGALSTDTQYF,TGTGCCAGCAGTGAAATGTGGGGGGCGCTGAGCACAGATACGCAGTATTTT
15,TRBD1,TRBJ2-7,TRBV27,NA,CASSLRQGASYEQYF,TGTGCCAGCAGTTTGCGACAGGGCGCCTCCTACGAGCAGTACTTC
14,NA,TRBJ1-4,TRBV29-1,NA,CSVARGATNEKLFF,TGCAGCGTGGCCCGGGGGGCAACTAATGAAAAACTGTTTTTT
14,NA,TRBJ1-5,TRBV15,NA,CATSTRTGNQPQHF,TGTGCCACCAGCACAAGGACGGGGAATCAGCCCCAGCATTTT
12,TRBD1,TRBJ2-1,TRBV7-2,many,CASSLAGGEQFF,TGTGCCAGCAGCTTAGCAGGGGGCGAGCAGTTCTTC
14,TRBD1,TRBJ2-7,TRBV7-9,NA,CASSPRDSSYEQYF,TGTGCCAGCAGCCCTCGGGACAGCTCCTACGAGCAGTACTTC
16,TRBD2,TRBJ2-1,TRBV27,NA,CASRKLSSGSDNEQFF,TGTGCCAGCCGGAAACTGTCTAGCGGGAGTGATAATGAGCAGTTCTTC
11,TRBD2,TRBJ2-4,TRBV20-1,NA,CSATLANIQYF,TGCAGTGCAACACTAGCGAACATTCAGTACTTC
15,TRBD2,TRBJ2-7,TRBV7-2,NA,CASSLLSGNSYEQYF,TGTGCCAGCAGCTTACTTAGCGGGAACTCCTACGAGCAGTACTTC
14,TRBD1,TRBJ2-4,TRBV5-1,few,CASSPGTEANIQYF,TGCGCCAGCAGCCCCGGGACAGAGGCAAACATTCAGTACTTC
16,NA,TRBJ2-1,TRBV14,NA,CASSPLGAASYNEQFF,TGTGCCAGCAGTCCACTCGGGGCGGCTTCCTACAATGAGCAGTTCTTC
15,TRBD1,TRBJ2-3,TRBV28,many,CASSLPTGEADTQYF,TGTGCCAGCAGTTTACCGACAGGGGAGGCAGATACGCAGTATTTT
14,NA,TRBJ2-7,TRBV25-1,once,CASSDAGKAHEQYF,TGTGCCAGCAGTGATGCCGGAAAAGCGCACGAGCAGTACTTC
13,NA,TRBJ2-2,TRBV18,NA,CASSPRGTGELFF,TGTGCCAGCTCACCCAGGGGTACCGGGGAGCTGTTTTTT
15,NA,TRBJ2-1,TRBV6-6,NA,CASRAGGASYNEQFF,TGTGCCAGCAGAGCTGGTGGGGCTTCCTACAATGAGCAGTTCTTC
17,NA,TRBJ2-7,TRBV5-5,NA,CASSSALTGLINDEQYF,TGTGCCAGCAGCTCAGCTTTGACGGGTCTAATTAACGACGAGCAGTACTTC
14,TRBD1,TRBJ1-5,TRBV18,NA,CASSPGTGNQPQHF,TGTGCCAGCTCACCGGGGACAGGAAATCAGCCCCAGCATTTT
16,NA,TRBJ2-1,TRBV5-1,NA,CASSLAAAQKYNEQFF,TGCGCCAGCAGCTTGGCCGCTGCACAAAAATACAATGAGCAGTTCTTC
11,NA,TRBJ1-2,TRBV2,NA,CASRLNYGYTF,TGTGCCAGCCGGCTTAACTATGGCTACACCTTC
17,TRBD2,TRBJ2-7,TRBV4-2,NA,CASSQDPLAGGPYEQYF,TGTGCCAGCAGCCAAGATCCCCTAGCGGGAGGGCCCTACGAGCAGTACTTC
14,NA,TRBJ1-4,TRBV5-4,NA,CASSKAGVREKLFF,TGTGCCAGCAGCAAGGCAGGAGTCAGGGAAAAACTGTTTTTT
15,TRBD1,TRBJ2-5,TRBV11-2,NA,CASSLEVGTGETQYF,TGTGCCAGCAGCTTAGAGGTTGGGACAGGGGAGACCCAGTACTTC
14,TRBD1,TRBJ2-1,TRBV5-1,NA,CASGLTSGTGNWFF,TGCGCCAGCGGTTTAACCTCCGGGACAGGGAACTGGTTCTTC
16,TRBD1,TRBJ1-5,TRBV27,NA,CASSTGTGMSNQPQHF,TGTGCCAGCAGCACCGGGACAGGGATGAGCAATCAGCCCCAGCATTTT
18,TRBD1,TRBJ1-4,TRBV5-1,NA,CASSLTGQNIATNEKLFF,TGCGCCAGCAGCTTAACGGGACAGAATATTGCAACTAATGAAAAACTGTTTTTT
20,TRBD1,TRBJ1-5,TRBV28,once,CASSFLGQLSKARSNQPQHF,TGTGCCAGCAGTTTTCTGGGACAGCTCTCGAAGGCCAGAAGCAATCAGCCCCAGCATTTT
14,NA,TRBJ1-1,TRBV7-9,NA,CASSPGSRGTEAFF,TGTGCCAGCAGCCCGGGATCTCGGGGGACTGAAGCTTTCTTT
15,TRBD2,TRBJ2-3,TRBV6-6,NA,CASNQPGGSTDTQYF,TGTGCCAGCAACCAACCGGGAGGAAGCACAGATACGCAGTATTTT
13,NA,TRBJ2-1,TRBV5-1,few,CASSYGQYNEQFF,TGCGCCAGCAGCTACGGACAGTACAATGAGCAGTTCTTC
18,TRBD2,TRBJ2-2,TRBV14,NA,CASSLRTSGIPPAGELFF,TGTGCCAGCAGCTTACGGACTAGCGGGATCCCCCCGGCCGGGGAGCTGTTTTTT
17,NA,TRBJ2-3,TRBV4-1,NA,CASSQEVQAKSTDTQYF,TGCGCCAGCAGCCAAGAAGTCCAGGCGAAGTCCACAGATACGCAGTATTTT
16,TRBD1,TRBJ2-2,TRBV5-1,NA,CASSWTGVENTGELFF,TGCGCCAGCAGCTGGACAGGGGTGGAAAACACCGGGGAGCTGTTTTTT
16,TRBD1,TRBJ2-3,TRBV5-4,NA,CASSHGDRTSTDTQYF,TGTGCCAGCAGCCACGGGGACAGGACTAGCACAGATACGCAGTATTTT